This T cell receptor (beta chain) was captured by sequencing in a study of blood T cell repertoires in COVID-19. Before being deemed recovered, Cohort 3 donors had two negative PCRs, clearance, or symptom resolution. In the study's own analysis: Reference gene primers were amplified, and this amplification served to estimate nucleated cell counts. Clones were read by immunoSEQ multiplex PCR, and TCRdb kept only the in-frame ones, dropping some. That table furnishes V, J and clone size, whereas the DNA furnished D and trimming. The sample holds about 310,000 clones, about 89% seen once. The CDR3 spans 12 residues. The germline gives CDR1 LNHDA, CDR2 SQIVND (reference sequence). Trimming took off 8 bases at V and 5 bases at J, with 10 bases between the two ends.

The origin of this receptor is a man aged 55-75 years who had recovered from COVID-19. This chain connects TRBV19 to TRBJ1-5, with D unresolved. Sequenced input: PBMCs or T cells enriched from blood (not recorded which). The CDR3: CASSDGDQPQHF. Here the CDR3 DNA reads TGTGCCAGTTCGGACGGGGATCAGCCCCAGCATTTT.